Sequencing of this TCR beta chain was carried out in a study of tumor-infiltrating lymphocytes in primary liver carcinoma. Background on the study: Tumor lesions were T1-T3 N0M0 and spanned about 4 to 11 cm. General study results and limits: Among top clones, only about 7-25% appeared in all five tumor regions.

As to this clonotype: Antigen: not known. One end of the junction fails to match germline, which may point to a read error.

Looked up from germline, CDR1 is SGHVS and CDR2 is FQNEAQ. This CDR3 is built from 13 residues. Making TCR beta cDNA involved roughly 0.55 ug total RNA and a constant-region primer. Each TCR beta library was derived from three nested multiplex PCR rounds that employed slightly modified ARM-PCR. In the first two PCR rounds, TRBV1-TRBV30 forward primers were paired with a C-beta reverse primer, and each round lasted about 9 cycles. MiXCR, run by TCRdb on the multiplex PCR reads, gives a single entry per CDR3 protein. The sample carries tens of thousands of distinct CDR3 sequences, roughly four fifths recorded once. Starting material for RNA and DNA co-extraction consisted of about 20-32 mg of unsorted bulk tissue. Five distinct regions per tumor were sampled.

Specimen: liver tumor tissue from sampling region 4. This sample's subset: tumor region T4, right-lateral pole. The chain carries TRBV7-8 and TRBJ2-5, with D perhaps matching TRBD2 (5 bases). This receptor was identified in a man aged 40-49 years with primary liver carcinoma and hepatitis B virus infection. CDR3 residues: CASNVGVRETQYF. DNA of the CDR3: TGCGCCAGCAACGTCGGGGTCCGGGAGACCCAGTACTTC.